This TCR beta chain was recovered during a study of technical replicates of blood from a few donors. Measured with immunoSEQ multiplex PCR; TCRdb has only the in-frame clones, and not every one. The sample has 80,000 to 95,000 clones, about 95% seen once. The CDR3 is 13 amino acids. V was trimmed by 0 bases and J by 6 bases, leaving 10 bases between them. The germline V gene has CDR1 GTSNPN and CDR2 SVGIG (reference sequence). This clonotype was obtained from a human donor in good health. Sequencing was done on a sample of T cells isolated from PBMCs. The chain couples TRBV30 to TRBJ2-3; D is unresolved. CDR3 protein: CAWSVLGDDTQYF. The CDR3 region has the DNA TGTGCCTGGAGTGTACTCGGAGACGATACGCAGTATTTT. The full variable domain, in which reference TRBV30 and TRBJ2-3 provide the parts outside the CDR3, is SQTIHQWPATLVQPVGSPLSLECTVEGTSNPNLYWYRQAAGRGLQLLFYSVGIGQISSEVPQNLSASRPQDRQFILSSKKLLLSDSGFYLCAWSVLGDDTQYFGPGTRLTVL.